This T cell receptor (beta chain) emerged from a study of OX40 agonist ivuxolimab in advanced cancers. For the study in its entirety: Ivuxolimab was a fully human IgG2 agonistic monoclonal antibody targeting the costimulatory receptor OX40 (CD134). In the dose-escalation cohort, about four fifths of patients were male, and the mean age was around 60 years with a range of roughly 23 to 79. Partial responses were achieved by three dose-escalation patients, of whom one had hepatocellular carcinoma and two had cutaneous melanoma. The monotherapy dose-escalation portion (N of about 50 patients) of the phase I ivuxolimab trial is reported in the paper. Among the roughly 52 dose-escalation patients, 19 had hepatocellular carcinoma, approximately 15 melanoma, 9 renal cell carcinoma and 9 head and neck cancer. Intravenous ivuxolimab was administered to patients every 2 weeks at six dose levels: 0.01, 0.1, 0.3, 1.5, 3 and 10 mg/kg. The purpose of peripheral TCRbeta sequencing was to test whether ivuxolimab changed TCR sequence diversity and led to clonal T-cell expansion. Patients were allowed to have had prior anti-PD-1, anti-PD-L1 or anti-CTLA-4 therapy, and 40% of the dose-escalation patients had previously received checkpoint inhibitors. General conclusions and limits of the study: Partial responders in the 0.1-3.0 mg/kg groups had among the lowest normalized peripheral clonal expansion, especially among CD8+ T cells. Low levels of normalized T-cell clonal expansion were also shown by some nonresponding patients. At doses of 0.1 to 3.0 mg/kg, clonal expansion of both CD4+ and CD8+ T cells in blood was seen between baseline and week 6. The antigen specificity of the clonally expanded peripheral T cells was not determined. After ivuxolimab, expanded clones were on average more numerous among CD8+ T cells than among CD4+ T cells.

The trial excluded patients who had a history of autoimmune disease or were on systemic immunosuppression. Peripheral blood for TCR sequencing was drawn from every dose cohort at baseline, at cycle 4 day 1 and at cycle 7 day 1. The samples were drawn from a first-in-human, open-label, multicenter phase I dose-escalation trial of ivuxolimab. Adults with locally advanced or metastatic melanoma, renal cell carcinoma, hepatocellular carcinoma or head and neck squamous cell carcinoma were enrolled in the trial. CD4+ and CD8+ T cells were sorted separately from peripheral blood before TCR sequencing. Genomic DNA was extracted from sorted cells for sequencing of the TCRbeta CDR3 region. TCRbeta CDR3 regions were sequenced using the immunoSEQ Assay. Here the immuneACCESS table is served through TCRdb, limited to in-frame sequences with V and J called. Missing clones are a known gap in these copies; in checked studies unresolved V genes cover under half, and the rest lacks a known reason. The sample table holds 55,000 to 80,000 clones, of which 86% were seen once. The ten largest clonotypes hold 2.8% of the sample.

Note on this clone: Its recognized antigen is unknown. Qualities for individual bases were not recorded, and no much larger clone is one base off.

This TCR was sampled from an adult with an advanced solid tumor such as melanoma, head and neck, liver or kidney cancer. The sample was CD4+ or CD8+ T cells sorted from blood, taken in a trial of the OX40 agonist ivuxolimab.

The CDR3 region: CAWSGTVSFGAFF. Read as DNA, the sequence is TGTGCCTGGAGCGGGACAGTGAGCTTTGGGGCTTTCTTT. The V gene is TRBV30 and the J gene is TRBJ1-1; 7 junctional bases match TRBD1. The cysteine opens and the phenylalanine closes a CDR3 of 13 amino acids. Of the read, only the CDR3 DNA is kept; its 39 bases are in frame from base 1. Trimmed from V: 3 bases; trimmed from J: 11 bases; junction bases lacking a gene match: 12. Per the germline V gene (reference sequence), GTSNPN is the CDR1 and SVGIG is the CDR2.